Below are 2 T cell receptor beta chains sequenced from a single sample in a study of blood T cell repertoires in COVID-19. Assay used: immunoSEQ multiplex PCR; TCRdb lists only in-frame clones, some missing. The sample lists 35,000 to 50,000 clones, under 85% seen once, with around 45% in the top ten. The specimen was peripheral blood. The receptors stem from a woman aged 80 or over with acute or convalescent COVID-19.

V is TRBV19 and J is TRBJ1-5; D may be TRBD1 (5 bases). V lost 9 bases and J lost 4, with 10 bases in between. Per the germline V gene, CDR1 is LNHDA and CDR2 is SQIVND (reference sequence). The CDR3 is made up of 12 amino acids. The CDR3: CASSDSNQPQHF. In DNA, the CDR3 is TGTGCCAGCTCCGACAGTAATCAGCCCCAGCATTTT.

The chain carries TRBV19 and TRBJ1-1; D is unresolved. The CDR3 covers 13 residues. Trimming removed 3 bases from V and 0 bases from J, with 5 bases in between. CDR1 is LNHDA and CDR2 is SQIVND in the germline V gene (reference sequence). In DNA, the CDR3 is TGTGCCAGTAGTATTAGTGTGAACACTGAAGCTTTCTTT. It yields the protein CASSISVNTEAFF.